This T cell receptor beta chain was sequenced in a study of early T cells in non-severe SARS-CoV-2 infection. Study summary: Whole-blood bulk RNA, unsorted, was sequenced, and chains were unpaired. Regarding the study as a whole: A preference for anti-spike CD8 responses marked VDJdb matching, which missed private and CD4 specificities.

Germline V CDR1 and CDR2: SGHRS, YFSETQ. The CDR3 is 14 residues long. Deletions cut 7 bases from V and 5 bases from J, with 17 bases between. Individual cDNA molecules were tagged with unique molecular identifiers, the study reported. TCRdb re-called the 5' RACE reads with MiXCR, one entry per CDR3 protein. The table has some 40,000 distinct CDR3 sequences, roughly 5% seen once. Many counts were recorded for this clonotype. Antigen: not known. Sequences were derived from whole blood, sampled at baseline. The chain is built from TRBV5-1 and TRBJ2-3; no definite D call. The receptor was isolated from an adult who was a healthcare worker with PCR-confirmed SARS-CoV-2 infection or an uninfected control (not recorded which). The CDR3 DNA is TGCGCCAGCCGTGCTGGGGTTAGAGGAGATACGCAGTATTTT. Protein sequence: CASRAGVRGDTQYF.